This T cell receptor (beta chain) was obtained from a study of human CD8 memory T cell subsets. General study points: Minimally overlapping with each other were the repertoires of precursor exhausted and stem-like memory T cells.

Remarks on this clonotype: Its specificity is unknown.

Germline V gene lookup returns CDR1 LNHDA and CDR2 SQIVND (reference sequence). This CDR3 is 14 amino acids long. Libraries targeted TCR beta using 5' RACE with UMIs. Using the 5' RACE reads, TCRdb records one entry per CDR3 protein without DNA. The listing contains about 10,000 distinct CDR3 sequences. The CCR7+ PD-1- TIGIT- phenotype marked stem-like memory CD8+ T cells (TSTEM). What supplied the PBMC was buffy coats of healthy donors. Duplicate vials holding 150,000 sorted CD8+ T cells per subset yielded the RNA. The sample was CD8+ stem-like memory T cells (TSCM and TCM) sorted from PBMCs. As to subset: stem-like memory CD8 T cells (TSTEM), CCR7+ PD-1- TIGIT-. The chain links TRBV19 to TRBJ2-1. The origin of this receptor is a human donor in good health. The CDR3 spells CASSVSLGLNEQFF.